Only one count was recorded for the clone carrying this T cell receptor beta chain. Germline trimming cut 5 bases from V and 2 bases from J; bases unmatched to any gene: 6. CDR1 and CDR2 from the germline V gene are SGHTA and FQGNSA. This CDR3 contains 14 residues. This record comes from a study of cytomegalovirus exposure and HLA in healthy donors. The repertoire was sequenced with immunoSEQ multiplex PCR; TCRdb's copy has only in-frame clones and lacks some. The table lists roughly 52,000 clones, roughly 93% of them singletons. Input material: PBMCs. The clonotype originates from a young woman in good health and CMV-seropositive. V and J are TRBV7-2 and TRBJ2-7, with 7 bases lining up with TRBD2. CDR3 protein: CASSGDYGTYEQYF. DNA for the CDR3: TGTGCCAGCAGCGGGGACTATGGGACCTACGAGCAGTACTTC. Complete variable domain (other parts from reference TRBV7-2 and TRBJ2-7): GAGVSQSPSNKVTEKGKDVELRCDPISGHTALYWYRQSLGQGLEFLIYFQGNSAPDKSGLPSDRFSAERTGGSVSTLTIQRTQQEDSAVYLCASSGDYGTYEQYFGPGTRLTVT.